This T cell receptor (beta chain) is from a study of CD8 T cells in ankylosing spondylitis. Study outcomes and limitations: Researchers reportedly found disease-linked clones significantly enriched in matched ankylosing spondylitis synovial fluid. Characteristic, it appeared, of ankylosing spondylitis blood was a TCR beta motif of eight or nine highly homologous variants.

On this clonotype itself: No antigen is known for it.

This CDR3 comprises 14 residues. Looked up from germline, CDR1 is MNHEY and CDR2 is SVGEGT. Trimming stripped 2 bases from V and 0 bases from J, with 8 bases between. Molecular-barcoded quantitative 5'-RACE produced these TCR beta libraries. TCRdb independently ran MiXCR on the 5' RACE reads; one entry per CDR3 protein. The sample holds 110,000 to 150,000 distinct CDR3 sequences; roughly 8.8% are singletons and the top ten take about 7.1%. Sample: synovial fluid, either unsorted or a sorted T cell fraction (not recorded which). The receptor comes from a male donor with ankylosing spondylitis. The gene calls are TRBV6-2 or TRBV6-3 and TRBJ2-7, with D perhaps TRBD1 (6 bases). The CDR3 nucleotides read TGTGCCAGCAGTTACGGGACAAACTCCTACGAGCAGTACTTC. Protein product: CASSYGTNSYEQYF.